Presented here are 27 T cell receptor beta chains from one specimen sequenced in a study of vaccination and CD4 T cells after COVID-19. Cultured CD4+ T-cell DNA underwent Oncomine TCR Beta short-read sequencing. Genomic DNA from cultured CD4+ T cells was extracted. MiXCR, applied by TCRdb to the PCR reads, yields one record per CDR3 protein. The sample records roughly 11,000 distinct CDR3 sequences, about 29% being singletons. The treatment is: approximately 9-day PBMC culture with coronavirus spike peptide pools or control peptides (ViraFEST assay). Samples of CD4+ T cells were obtained from the unexposed donor before the COVID-19 pandemic (2011-2018). These receptors' antigens are unknown. The sample consisted of CD4+ T cells from blood, cultured in vitro. These TCRs come from a human donor in good health.

The genes are TRBV20-1 and TRBJ2-3; unclear D gene. Per the germline V gene, CDR1 is DFQATT and CDR2 is SNEGSKA (reference sequence). The CDR3 consists of 15 residues. V gave up 4 bases and J gave up 1 base, with 15 bases separating them. Here the CDR3 DNA reads TGCAGTGCTACTCGACCGGATTCTGGCACAGATACGCAGTATTTT. Its translation: CSATRPDSGTDTQYF.

The chain combines TRBV6-4 with TRBJ2-2; 12 bases are a match to TRBD1. The CDR3 contains 16 residues. After removal of 0 bases from V and 4 bases from J, the junction contained 0 bases not matched to a gene. The germline CDR1 and CDR2 sequences are MRHNA and SNTAGT. This CDR3 reads CASSDSGQGATGELFF. CDR3 DNA sequence: TGTGCCAGCAGTGACTCGGGACAGGGGGCCACCGGGGAGCTGTTTTTT.

V is TRBV7-2 and J is TRBJ2-1, with 9 bases identical to TRBD1. Germline CDR1 reads SGHTA; CDR2 reads FQGNSA. CDR3 length: 16 residues. Germline trimming cut 5 bases from V and 4 bases from J; bases unmatched to any gene: 9. The CDR3 DNA reads as TGTGCCAGCAGCCCCCGGACAGGGGCAGAGTACAATGAGCAGTTCTTC. Its translation is CASSPRTGAEYNEQFF.

This clonotype appeared a few times. The chain joins TRBV11-1 to TRBJ2-7, with TRBD1 as a possible D gene (5 bases). V lost 2 bases and J lost 2, with 10 bases in between. Germline CDR1 SGHAT, CDR2 FQDESV (reference sequence). The CDR3 spans 14 residues. CDR3 loop: CASSLFTGAYEQYF. As DNA, the CDR3 is TGTGCCAGCAGCTTATTTACAGGAGCCTACGAGCAGTACTTC.

The chain joins TRBV7-6 to TRBJ2-1, with D perhaps matching TRBD2 (5 bases). The germline V and J ends were trimmed by 7 bases and 0 bases, with 13 bases remaining between them. CDR1 SGHVS and CDR2 FNYEAQ come from the germline V gene. The CDR3 runs 15 residues. CDR3 sequence: CASTGGQTSYNEQFF. The CDR3 DNA reads TGTGCCAGCACTGGAGGCCAGACCTCCTACAATGAGCAGTTCTTC.

This clonotype has more than one count but fewer than ten. For the CDR3, the DNA is TGTGCCAGCAGTTGGGGTGGCAATCAGCCCCAGCATTTT. Translated: CASSWGGNQPQHF. The chain employs TRBV27 and TRBJ1-5; D call uncertain. In germline, CDR1 is MNHEY, CDR2 SMNVEV (reference sequence). V was pared by 4 bases and J by 2 bases, with 6 bases between. The CDR3 consists of 13 residues.

By share, this clonotype ranks as medium-sized. The chain carries TRBV20-1 and TRBJ1-1, with a tentative D call TRBD1 (6 bases). From germline, CDR1 is DFQATT and CDR2 SNEGSKA (reference sequence). This CDR3 contains 15 residues. V dropped 3 bases and J dropped 1 base, with 15 bases sitting between them. The DNA of the CDR3 is TGCAGTGCTAGGAGGGGGAGGCGGGAGAACACTGAAGCTTTCTTT. This sequence encodes CSARRGRRENTEAFF.

This clonotype has a handful of counts. The chain combines TRBV15 with TRBJ2-2; D is possibly TRBD1 or TRBD2 (5 bases each). V was cut by 5 bases and J by 4 bases, with 17 bases left in between. Germline V gene sequence: CDR1 LNHNV, CDR2 YYDKDF (reference sequence). The length of the CDR3 is 16 residues. In DNA, the CDR3 is TGTGCCACCAGCCCCCTTAGAACTAGGGGCACCGGGGAGCTGTTTTTT. Translating it yields CATSPLRTRGTGELFF.

The chain combines TRBV27 with TRBJ2-5; 7 positions agree with TRBD2. This CDR3 is 15 amino acids long. J was trimmed by 5 bases and V by 6 bases; bases with no gene match: 12. Germline CDR1 is MNHEY and CDR2 is SMNVEV (reference sequence). The CDR3 DNA reads TGTGCCAGCAGCCGCAGTCTAGCGGTCATGGAGACCCAGTACTTC. This translates into CASSRSLAVMETQYF.

The V and J genes are TRBV24-1 and TRBJ2-2; 9 bases align to TRBD1. The germline V gene encodes CDR1 KGHDR and CDR2 SFDVKD. The CDR3 totals 18 residues. J lost 7 bases, V lost 1 base, and 12 bases had no gene match. CDR3 sequence reads: CATSDFETGGERGGELFF. CDR3 bases: TGTGCCACCAGTGATTTCGAGACAGGGGGAGAACGGGGCGGGGAGCTGTTTTTT.

The rearrangement uses TRBV10-3 and TRBJ2-7; TRBD1 might be the D (6 bases). The ends were cut back, 0 bases at V and 0 bases at J, with 6 bases in the middle. This CDR3 is 14 amino acids long. CDR1 ENHRY and CDR2 SYGVKD come from the germline V gene. CDR3 residues: CAISESTGSYEQYF. The CDR3 DNA sequence: TGTGCCATCAGTGAGTCGACAGGCTCCTACGAGCAGTACTTC.

This clonotype turned up a few times. The chain combines TRBV20-1 with TRBJ2-7; perhaps TRBD2 as D (6 bases). Germline V gene lookup returns CDR1 DFQATT and CDR2 SNEGSKA (reference sequence). With 5 bases removed from V and 6 bases from J, the gap between germline ends came to 20 bases. There are 14 residues in the CDR3. For the CDR3, the DNA is TGCAGTGCTTCAGACTGGAAGGAGGGAATCGAGCAGTACTTC. This encodes CSASDWKEGIEQYF.

A remark on this clonotype: Compared with germline, one end of the junction differs, possibly owing to a read error. J is TRBJ2-1 and V is TRBV7-7, with 12 bases identical to TRBD2. Germline V gives CDR1 SSHAT, CDR2 FNYEAQ (reference sequence). CDR3 length: 17 amino acids. CDR3 amino acids: CASSLETSGSSYNEQFF. As DNA, the CDR3 is TGTGCTAGCAGCTTAGAGACTAGCGGGAGCTCCTACAATGAGCAGTTCTTC. Complete variable domain (other parts from reference TRBV7-7 and TRBJ2-1): GAGVSQSPRYKVTKRGQDVTLRCDPISSHATLYWYQQALGQGPEFLTYFNYEAQPDKSGLPSDRFSAERPEGSISTLTIQRTEQRDSAMYRCASSLETSGSSYNEQFFGPGTRLTVL.

This clonotype was recorded a few times. The chain recombines TRBV6-2 or TRBV6-3 with TRBJ2-3; D not certain. Germline V lookup: CDR1 MNHEY, CDR2 SVGEGT. V dropped 7 bases and J dropped 4 bases, with 21 bases sitting between them. The CDR3 is 16 residues long. CDR3: CASTADVLRSSDTQYF. CDR3 nucleotide sequence: TGTGCCAGCACCGCCGATGTGCTACGATCGTCAGATACGCAGTATTTT.

This rearrangement joins TRBV5-4 to TRBJ1-6; 8 nucleotides agree with TRBD1. Germline-derived CDR1 and CDR2 are SGHNT and YYREEE (reference sequence). This CDR3 has 15 amino acids. Unmatched junction bases numbered 3, after V lost 0 bases and J lost 7 bases. This CDR3 reads CASSLGQGLNSPLHF. The CDR3, as DNA: TGTGCCAGCAGCTTGGGACAGGGGCTGAATTCACCCCTCCACTTT.

This chain links TRBV5-1 with TRBJ1-2; TRBD1 matches at 8 bases. The CDR3 totals 13 residues. Per germline, CDR1 SGHRS and CDR2 YFSETQ. Losses at the gene ends were 4 bases for V and 2 bases for J; bases not matched to a gene: 1. In DNA form, the CDR3 reads TGCGCCAGCAGCACAGGGGGGAACTATGGCTACACCTTC. It codes for CASSTGGNYGYTF.

The table lists this clonotype with a count of one. The chain couples TRBV18 to TRBJ1-1; perhaps TRBD1 as D (5 bases). Trimming left V 2 bases short and J 1 base short, with 8 bases between. CDR1 and CDR2 from the germline V gene are KGHSH and LQKENI. This CDR3 region has 14 residues. CDR3 region: CASSPWGSNTEAFF. CDR3 coding DNA: TGTGCCAGCTCACCATGGGGGTCGAACACTGAAGCTTTCTTT.

The rearrangement joins TRBV20-1 to TRBJ2-3; D unclear. Trimming took off 0 bases at V and 2 bases at J, with 15 bases between the two ends. The CDR3 consists of 16 residues. Germline V gives CDR1 DFQATT, CDR2 SNEGSKA (reference sequence). The CDR3 nucleotides are TGCAGTGCTAGAGATCCCCGGACGGCTCCCACAGATACGCAGTATTTT. It codes for CSARDPRTAPTDTQYF.

This clonotype was counted only a few times. The chain employs TRBV20-1 and TRBJ2-1; D is undetermined. The germline V gene has CDR1 DFQATT and CDR2 SNEGSKA (reference sequence). With 0 bases removed from V and 7 bases from J, the gap between germline ends came to 13 bases. The CDR3 covers 14 residues. CDR3 loop: CSARDPQPGNEQFF. CDR3 nucleotides: TGCAGTGCTAGAGATCCTCAGCCGGGTAATGAGCAGTTCTTC.

This clonotype was counted between two and nine times. This chain connects TRBV20-1 to TRBJ2-3, with TRBD2 matching 15 bases. The CDR3 runs to 16 residues. V lost 6 bases, J lost 0 bases, and 4 bases stayed unmatched. Germline CDR1 reads DFQATT; CDR2 reads SNEGSKA (reference sequence). CDR3 nucleotide sequence: TGCAGTGCGCGGACTAGCGGGAGGGCTAGCACAGATACGCAGTATTTT. It encodes CSARTSGRASTDTQYF.

Here the CDR3 DNA reads TGTGCCTGCGCATCGGGGATGAATGAGCAGTTCTTC. It codes for CACASGMNEQFF. This chain links TRBV28 with TRBJ2-1; D is possibly TRBD2 (5 bases). Germline V gene lookup returns CDR1 MDHEN and CDR2 SYDVKM. Trimming left V 11 bases short and J 7 bases short, with 15 bases between. CDR3 length: 12 amino acids.

This clonotype occurred a few times. The rearrangement links TRBV20-1 to TRBJ2-6; D possibly corresponds to TRBD2 (5 bases). The CDR3 length is 14 residues. Germline loops: CDR1 DFQATT, CDR2 SNEGSKA (reference sequence). Trimming left V 4 bases short and J 2 bases short, with 9 bases between. Written as DNA, the CDR3 is TGCAGTGCTACGGGATTTGCTGGGGCCAACGTCCTGACTTTC. This translates into CSATGFAGANVLTF.

The rearrangement links TRBV7-7 to TRBJ2-5, with 7 bases matching TRBD2. The CDR3 is 15 residues long. CDR1 is SSHAT, CDR2 FNYEAQ, per germline (reference sequence). The DNA for the CDR3 is TGTGCTAGCGTGGCTAGCGGAGGGAACCAAGAGACCCAGTACTTC. This encodes CASVASGGNQETQYF.

Of note for this clonotype: A read error may account for a junction end that differs from germline. The CDR3 bases are TGTGTCACCAGTGACTTAGTGCCCGGGGAGCTGTTTTTT. Its translation is CVTSDLVPGELFF. The chain employs TRBV24-1 and TRBJ2-2; D remains ambiguous. This CDR3 has 13 residues. Germline values: CDR1 KGHDR, CDR2 SFDVKD.

This chain joins TRBV24-1 and TRBJ2-3; the D gene could be TRBD1 or TRBD2 (6 bases each). Trimming removed 4 bases from V and 1 base from J, with 14 bases in between. Germline values: CDR1 KGHDR, CDR2 SFDVKD. The CDR3 runs 16 residues. Here the CDR3 reads CATSDSDRRGTDTQYF. Written as DNA, the CDR3 is TGTGCCACCAGTGACTCTGACAGGAGGGGCACAGATACGCAGTATTTT.

The chain employs TRBV5-1 and TRBJ2-7; no reliable D call. The CDR3 contains 19 residues. Trimming took 0 bases from V and 0 from J, leaving 22 bases between them. Germline V gives CDR1 SGHRS, CDR2 YFSETQ. The CDR3, as DNA: TGCGCCAGCAGCTTGGGGGCCCCTAATACCCGGGTACTCTCCTACGAGCAGTACTTC. Residues: CASSLGAPNTRVLSYEQYF.

This clonotype was observed a single time. The chain joins TRBV5-6 to TRBJ2-5; TRBD1 or TRBD2 may be the D gene (6 bases each). The V gene lost 10 bases and the J gene lost 5 bases, with 15 bases spanning the gap. The germline V gene has CDR1 SGHDT and CDR2 YYEEEE. CDR3 length: 12 residues. The CDR3 spells CAGGLGGETQYF. CDR3 nucleotide sequence: TGTGCCGGGGGGCTAGGTGGGGAGACCCAGTACTTC.